A selection of T cell receptor beta chains follows, all from one sample in a study of OX40 agonist ivuxolimab in advanced cancers. Method: immunoSEQ multiplex PCR; TCRdb's copy keeps in-frame clones and lacks some. The sample comprises more than 75,000 clones, less than 85% of which are singletons, and around 5.8% rests with the top ten. This sample comprised CD4+ or CD8+ T cells sorted from blood, obtained in a trial of the OX40 agonist ivuxolimab. Receptors originate from an adult with an advanced solid tumor such as melanoma, head and neck, liver or kidney cancer. Both conserved end residues are part of each CDR3. The D gene is left open where the match is weak. A row's size may be missing; if present it is once, few, many or a size class.

clone size	D gene	J gene	V gene	CDR3 protein	CDR3 DNA
.	TRBD1	TRBJ2-7	TRBV9	CASSVSGTGLYEQYF	TGTGCCAGCAGCGTTTCCGGGACAGGGCTCTACGAGCAGTACTTC
few	.	TRBJ1-1	TRBV5-1	CASSLDDSWNTEAFF	TGCGCCAGCAGCTTGGACGACAGCTGGAACACTGAAGCTTTCTTT
few	TRBD2	TRBJ2-3	TRBV5-1	CASSLGGTSGATDTQYF	TGCGCCAGCAGCTTAGGGGGGACTAGCGGAGCCACAGATACGCAGTATTTT
.	TRBD1	TRBJ2-2	TRBV29-1	CSVGQGLGSTGELFF	TGCAGCGTTGGACAGGGCCTAGGAAGCACCGGGGAGCTGTTTTTT
.	TRBD1	TRBJ1-2	TRBV10-1	CASSEGTGDGYTF	TGCGCCAGCAGTGAAGGTACAGGGGATGGCTACACCTTC
.	.	TRBJ1-2	TRBV5-1	CASSLEAPLYGYTF	TGCGCCAGCAGCTTGGAGGCTCCCTTATACGGCTACACCTTC
.	TRBD2	TRBJ2-3	TRBV12-5	CASGLALSGGANTQYF	TGTGCTAGTGGTTTGGCCCTCAGCGGGGGGGCAAATACGCAGTATTTT
.	TRBD2	TRBJ2-7	TRBV7-8	CASSSSGGEYEQYF	TGTGCCAGCAGCTCTAGCGGGGGGGAGTACGAGCAGTACTTC
.	TRBD1	TRBJ2-5	TRBV6-1	CASRLQGAEETQYF	TGTGCCAGCAGGTTACAGGGGGCGGAAGAGACCCAGTACTTC
.	TRBD2	TRBJ2-1	TRBV7-9	CASSPPLSSGIFYEQFF	TGTGCCAGCAGCCCACCCCTGAGTAGCGGGATTTTCTATGAGCAGTTCTTC
.	TRBD2	TRBJ2-5	TRBV4-2	CASSQLAGDEEETQYF	TGTGCCAGCAGCCAACTAGCGGGAGACGAGGAAGAGACCCAGTACTTC
.	.	TRBJ1-1	TRBV9	CASSVVTSLNTEAFF	TGTGCCAGCAGCGTAGTCACATCGTTGAACACTGAAGCTTTCTTT
.	TRBD2	TRBJ2-3	TRBV7-2	CASSLRPGLGTDTQYF	TGTGCCAGCAGCTTGCGGCCCGGACTAGGTACAGATACGCAGTATTTT
.	.	TRBJ2-3	TRBV7-2	CASRPGARDTQYF	TGTGCCAGCAGACCCGGGGCGAGAGATACGCAGTATTTT
once	.	TRBJ2-5	TRBV9	CASSVGGFETQYF	TGTGCCAGCAGCGTAGGCGGGTTTGAGACCCAGTACTTC
.	.	TRBJ1-2	TRBV4-3	CASSQDSQGLYGYTF	TGCGCCAGCAGCCAAGATTCTCAAGGGCTCTATGGCTACACCTTC
.	TRBD2	TRBJ2-5	TRBV14	CASSQGSGRGQETQYF	TGTGCCAGCAGCCAAGGTAGCGGGAGAGGGCAAGAGACCCAGTACTTC
.	.	TRBJ1-6	TRBV5-1	CASSLDTVSYNSPLHF	TGCGCCAGCAGCTTGGACACAGTCTCCTATAATTCACCCCTCCACTTT
.	.	TRBJ1-2	TRBV5-1	CASSLDTYYGYTF	TGCGCCAGCAGCTTAGACACCTACTATGGCTACACCTTC
.	.	TRBJ2-2	TRBV4-3	CASSVLGGAGELFF	TGCGCCAGCAGCGTTCTAGGGGGGGCCGGGGAGCTGTTTTTT
.	TRBD2	TRBJ2-7	TRBV27	CASRRASGAHEQYF	TGTGCCAGCAGGCGGGCTAGCGGGGCCCACGAGCAGTACTTC
.	.	TRBJ2-7	TRBV25-1	CASLSRGGTPPYEQYF	TGTGCCAGCTTATCTAGAGGAGGGACGCCACCCTACGAGCAGTACTTC
.	TRBD1	TRBJ1-1	TRBV27	CASSPGQGPAEAFF	TGTGCCAGCAGTCCGGGACAGGGTCCAGCTGAAGCTTTCTTT
.	.	TRBJ2-7	TRBV6-5	CASSYSRVSSYEQYF	TGTGCCAGCAGTTACTCGCGGGTTAGCTCCTACGAGCAGTACTTC
.	TRBD2	TRBJ2-1	TRBV7-9	CASSLTSGAGDRPWEQFF	TGTGCCAGCAGCTTAACCTCGGGAGCGGGAGATCGACCCTGGGAGCAGTTCTTC
.	.	TRBJ2-3	TRBV2	CASAVDQGTDTQYF	TGTGCCAGCGCAGTCGACCAAGGGACAGATACGCAGTATTTT
.	TRBD2	TRBJ2-3	TRBV18	CASSPPGLAGGTDTQYF	TGTGCCAGCTCACCCCCGGGACTAGCGGGGGGTACAGATACGCAGTATTTT
.	TRBD2	TRBJ2-7	TRBV28	CASSSVGGDEQYF	TGTGCCAGCAGTTCGGTGGGAGGGGACGAGCAGTACTTC
.	TRBD2	TRBJ2-5	TRBV11-2	CASSLVSLAGGDVVQYF	TGTGCCAGCAGCTTAGTGAGTCTCGCGGGAGGGGACGTTGTTCAGTACTTC
.	.	TRBJ2-1	TRBV4-2	CASSPPSYSSYNEQFF	TGTGCCAGCAGCCCCCCCAGCTATAGCTCCTACAATGAGCAGTTCTTC
.	.	TRBJ2-1	TRBV18	CASSSAQGWVYNEQFF	TGTGCCAGCTCATCCGCACAGGGATGGGTTTACAATGAGCAGTTCTTC
once	.	TRBJ2-1	TRBV6-6	CASSYKVNEQFF	TGTGCCAGCAGTTACAAGGTCAATGAGCAGTTCTTC
once	TRBD1	TRBJ2-6	TRBV10-3	CAISGGSFSGANVLTF	TGTGCCATCTCAGGGGGCTCCTTTTCTGGGGCCAACGTCCTGACTTTC
few	.	TRBJ2-1	TRBV4-2	CASSQRVNPNNEQFF	TGTGCCAGCAGCCAACGGGTAAACCCTAACAATGAGCAGTTCTTC
.	TRBD2	TRBJ2-1	TRBV4-3	CASSQDPGGGRGEQFF	TGCGCCAGCAGCCAAGATCCCGGGGGGGGCCGAGGTGAGCAGTTCTTC
.	TRBD1	TRBJ1-2	TRBV12-5	CASGLTSGTGVGGYTF	TGTGCTAGTGGTTTGACGTCCGGGACAGGGGTCGGTGGCTACACCTTC
.	.	TRBJ1-1	TRBV30	CAWSDPANTEAFF	TGTGCCTGGAGTGATCCAGCGAACACTGAAGCTTTCTTT
once	.	TRBJ2-5	TRBV2	CASSEDILAGRETQYF	TGTGCCAGCAGCGAAGATATACTAGCAGGACGGGAGACCCAGTACTTC
.	TRBD2	TRBJ2-7	TRBV7-8	CASSLALAGGSYEQYF	TGTGCCAGCAGCTTGGCACTAGCGGGGGGCTCCTACGAGCAGTACTTC
.	TRBD1	TRBJ2-7	TRBV12-5	CASGNDRVGYEQYF	TGTGCTAGTGGCAACGACAGGGTTGGGTACGAGCAGTACTTC
once	.	TRBJ2-4	TRBV5-1	CASSLGENKNIQYF	TGCGCCAGCAGCTTGGGAGAAAACAAAAACATTCAGTACTTC
.	.	TRBJ1-2	TRBV7-8	CASSFEGFYGYTF	TGTGCCAGCAGCTTTGAGGGGTTCTATGGCTACACCTTC
.	TRBD2	TRBJ2-1	TRBV7-9	CASSPLSGPSYNEQFF	TGTGCCAGCAGTCCCCTTAGCGGGCCCTCCTACAATGAGCAGTTCTTC
.	.	TRBJ1-4	TRBV9	CASSVEGRGTRLFF	TGTGCCAGCAGCGTAGAGGGGAGGGGCACTAGACTGTTTTTT
.	.	TRBJ2-5	TRBV20-1	CSAALQETQYF	TGCAGTGCTGCGCTCCAAGAGACCCAGTACTTC
.	TRBD1	TRBJ2-1	TRBV6-1	CASSGDRVARQQFF	TGTGCCAGCAGTGGGGACAGGGTTGCCAGGCAGCAGTTCTTC
.	TRBD1	TRBJ2-7	TRBV27	CASSLSTGTVSYEQYF	TGTGCCAGCAGTTTATCGACCGGGACAGTATCCTACGAGCAGTACTTC
.	.	TRBJ2-1	TRBV27	CASSFLQNYNEQFF	TGTGCCAGCAGTTTCCTGCAGAACTACAATGAGCAGTTCTTC
.	.	TRBJ2-3	TRBV21-1	CASSVRDREDTQYF	TGTGCCAGCAGCGTCCGGGACAGGGAAGATACGCAGTATTTT
.	TRBD2	TRBJ2-1	TRBV7-2	CASSTSGGNEQFF	TGTGCCAGCAGCACTAGCGGGGGGAATGAGCAGTTCTTC
.	.	TRBJ2-7	TRBV6-1	CASSETPGVGEQYF	TGTGCCAGCAGTGAAACGCCCGGGGTCGGCGAGCAGTACTTC
.	.	TRBJ1-1	TRBV5-1	CASSTGLGNTEAFF	TGCGCCAGCAGCACGGGACTCGGGAACACTGAAGCTTTCTTT
.	.	TRBJ2-7	TRBV9	CASSVASGATYEQYF	TGTGCCAGCAGCGTAGCGTCAGGGGCCACCTACGAGCAGTACTTC
.	.	TRBJ2-7	TRBV6-6	CASSYLQHYEQYF	TGTGCCAGCAGTTACCTACAACACTACGAGCAGTACTTC
.	.	TRBJ1-3	TRBV15	CATSRGTSSSGNTIYF	TGTGCCACCAGCAGAGGGACTTCCAGCTCTGGAAACACCATATATTTT
.	TRBD1	TRBJ1-6	TRBV6-6	CASSYGTGQGSPLHF	TGTGCCAGCAGTTACGGGACAGGGCAGGGGTCACCCCTCCACTTT
few	.	TRBJ2-2	TRBV12-5	CASGLASDTGELFF	TGTGCTAGTGGTTTGGCCTCGGACACCGGGGAGCTGTTTTTT
once	.	TRBJ2-2	TRBV30	CAWSVGKSNTGELFF	TGTGCCTGGAGTGTTGGGAAATCGAACACCGGGGAGCTGTTTTTT
.	.	TRBJ2-3	TRBV27	CASTPLGTDTQYF	TGTGCCAGCACCCCTTTGGGGACAGATACGCAGTATTTT
.	TRBD1	TRBJ1-3	TRBV7-9	CASSYVLGDSRSGNTIYF	TGTGCCAGCAGCTATGTGCTGGGGGACAGCCGCTCTGGAAACACCATATATTTT